The clone carrying this T cell receptor (beta chain) was found once. The data were obtained in a study of blood T cell repertoires in COVID-19. Overall study context: Donors in the United States, Italy and Spain gave samples during acute or convalescent COVID-19.

This CDR3 is built from 14 residues. V lost 0 bases and J lost 14, with 18 bases in between. Germline CDR1 is LGHNA and CDR2 is YSLEER. Study processing details: Reference gene primer amplification yielded estimated nucleated cell counts. Sequencing used immunoSEQ multiplex PCR; TCRdb keeps in-frame clones, though not all of them. That table supplies the V and J calls and clone size; D and trimming were determined from the DNA. The data show about 52,000 clones, more than 75% seen once. This sequence was found in a man between 65 and 85 years old with acute or convalescent COVID-19. The sequenced sample was peripheral blood. This chain uses TRBV4-3 with TRBJ2-3; D perhaps matches TRBD2 (6 bases). The CDR3 region is CASSQERVSSARYF. In DNA form, the CDR3 reads TGCGCCAGCAGCCAAGAAAGGGTGTCTAGCGCTCGGTATTTT.